One sample yielded the 6 T cell receptor beta chains listed below, sequenced in a study of CD8+ T cells in alopecia areata. cDNA prepared by RNA extraction and subsequent reverse transcription served as the template for sequencing. Profiled with immunoSEQ multiplex PCR; TCRdb holds only in-frame clones, not every one. The sample contains 150,000 to 200,000 clones, less than 75% of which appear only once. Treatment meaning: oral pan-JAK inhibitor, 5-10 mg twice daily. Sequences were derived from CD4+ T cells sorted from blood, sampled at roughly week 58, from a patient treated with tofacitinib. These receptors all stem from a human donor with alopecia areata.

This clone was found once. The chain links TRBV30 to TRBJ1-5, with TRBD1 as a possible D gene (5 bases). CDR3 length: 13 amino acids. V lost 2 bases to trimming and J lost 5 bases, with 10 bases between them. Germline V gene lookup returns CDR1 GTSNPN and CDR2 SVGIG (reference sequence). The CDR3 sequence: CAWSSGEDQPQHF. DNA of the CDR3: TGTGCCTGGAGTTCGGGGGAGGATCAGCCCCAGCATTTT.

This clone was observed a single time. V and J are TRBV15 and TRBJ1-6; D is possibly TRBD1 (6 bases). Per the germline V gene, CDR1 is LNHNV and CDR2 is YYDKDF (reference sequence). The V gene lost 5 bases and the J gene lost 7 bases, with 12 bases spanning the gap. CDR3 length equals 14 residues. DNA of the CDR3: TGTGCCACCAGCTTGAACAGGGAGAATTCACCCCTCCACTTT. It is translated as CATSLNRENSPLHF.

Points on this clone: The same CDR3 also results from other DNA sequences found in this sample. The chain couples TRBV6-5 to TRBJ2-3, with D maybe TRBD2 (7 bases). This CDR3 has 15 amino acids. CDR1 is MNHEY, CDR2 SVGAGI, per germline. The V gene lost 4 bases and the J gene lost 1 base, with 12 bases spanning the gap. The CDR3 region is CASSSRGAGTDTQYF. The CDR3, as DNA: TGTGCCAGCAGTTCTCGGGGGGCGGGCACAGATACGCAGTATTTT.

This chain uses TRBV12-5 with TRBJ1-1; D remains ambiguous. Per the germline V gene, CDR1 is LGHNT and CDR2 is FRNRAP. CDR3 length: 14 amino acids. Trimming pared 5 bases from V and 0 bases from J, leaving 10 bases between. The CDR3 DNA sequence: TGTGCTAGTGGTCCTCCTCCAGTGAACACTGAAGCTTTCTTT. It yields the protein CASGPPPVNTEAFF.

This chain uses TRBV15 with TRBJ2-1, with D unclear. The V gene's germline CDR1 is LNHNV and CDR2 YYDKDF (reference sequence). The CDR3 spans 13 residues. V lost 1 base and J 8 bases, leaving 9 bases between the germline ends. CDR3 DNA: TGTGCCACCAGCAGAGTAGGGTTCGATGAGCAGTTCTTC. Its protein is CATSRVGFDEQFF.

The V and J genes are TRBV5-4 and TRBJ1-5; D gene unclear. This CDR3 is 8 amino acids long. Per germline, CDR1 SGHNT and CDR2 YYREEE (reference sequence). The V end was cut by 7 bases, the J end by 10 bases, with 3 bases between. As DNA, the CDR3 is TGTGCCAGCTATCCCCAGCATTTT. It translates to CASYPQHF.